This paragraph covers one T cell receptor beta chain sequence. This clone was counted only a few times. Its antigen target is currently unknown. Per-base qualities were not stored, and no clone one base away is much larger. CDR3 length: 12 amino acids, cysteine to phenylalanine. Only the CDR3 DNA is retained, 36 bases long and in frame from the first base. Taken from the germline V gene, the CDR1 and CDR2 loops are SNHLY and FYNNEI. A distance of 12 bases separates the germline ends of V and J, which lose 6 bases and 7 bases respectively. The data originate from a study of blood T cell repertoires in COVID-19 (dated by TCRdb to the early 2020s). For the wider study: Samples covering the acute and convalescent phases of COVID-19 were provided by collaborators in the United States, Italy and Spain. The prospective study material was composed of cDNA or gDNA derived from T cells, B-cell-depleted T cells, or PBMCs. Subjects who had been exposed to COVID-19, were actively infected with it, or had recovered from it provided the deeply sampled blood TCRbeta repertoires that made up the dataset. A freely available public database, intended as a resource for researchers studying the immune response to SARS-CoV-2, is where the repertoires were released. Samples were obtained from the ongoing ImmuneRACE study (first 160 participants) and from about 1,300 subjects provided by 6 global collaborators. A de-identified subject ID, COVID-19 status, age in years and sex were almost always included in the sample metadata. Where HLA class I and class II types were available, the types were taken from metadata supplied by the sample provider, not from assay-based typing. Paper-wide results and their limitations: The quantity of clinical and demographic metadata differed by source and by participant and was supplied without curation.

The collaborating institutions used their own protocols to collect whole blood in K2EDTA tubes. Collaborator samples were shipped for TCRbeta analysis as frozen whole blood, isolated PBMCs, or DNA extracted from either sample type. TCRbeta CDR3 regions were amplified from genomic DNA by means of the immunoSEQ Assay, a bias-controlled multiplex PCR. Concerning the study's data processing: Within the assay, amplification of reference gene primers was used to estimate how many nucleated cells each sample contained. Sequence reads were collapsed and filtered to measure the absolute abundance of every unique TCRbeta CDR3 rearrangement. For each sample, productive Simpson clonality was calculated by taking the square root of Simpson's diversity index across productive rearrangements. The table comes from immuneACCESS by way of TCRdb, which keeps in-frame sequences with V and J called. Part of the clones is missing from these tables; in studies checked, under half for an unresolved V gene and the rest for unknown reasons. V, J and clone size were drawn from that table, and D and trimming were deduced from the DNA. This sample comprises around 160,000 clones, about four fifths of them detected only once. 8% to 9% of the sample is taken by the ten largest.

This sequence uses TRBV2 and TRBJ1-2; no D gene call is confident. Sequencing was performed on peripheral blood. The sequence derives from a human donor with acute or convalescent COVID-19. The donor label of this sample is uncertain. The encoded CDR3 is CASRGETSGYTF. The DNA reads TGTGCCAGCAGAGGAGAGACTTCTGGCTACACCTTC.